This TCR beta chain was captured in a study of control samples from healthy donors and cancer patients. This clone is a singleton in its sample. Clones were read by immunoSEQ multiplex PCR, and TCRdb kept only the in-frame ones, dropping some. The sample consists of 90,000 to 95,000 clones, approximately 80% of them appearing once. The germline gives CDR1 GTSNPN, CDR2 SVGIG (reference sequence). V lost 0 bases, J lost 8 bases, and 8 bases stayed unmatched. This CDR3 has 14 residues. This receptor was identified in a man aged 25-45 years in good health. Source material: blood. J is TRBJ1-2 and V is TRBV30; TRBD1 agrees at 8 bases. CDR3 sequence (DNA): TGTGCCTGGAGTGTACGCAGGGGGCATCACGGCTACACCTTC. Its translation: CAWSVRRGHHGYTF.